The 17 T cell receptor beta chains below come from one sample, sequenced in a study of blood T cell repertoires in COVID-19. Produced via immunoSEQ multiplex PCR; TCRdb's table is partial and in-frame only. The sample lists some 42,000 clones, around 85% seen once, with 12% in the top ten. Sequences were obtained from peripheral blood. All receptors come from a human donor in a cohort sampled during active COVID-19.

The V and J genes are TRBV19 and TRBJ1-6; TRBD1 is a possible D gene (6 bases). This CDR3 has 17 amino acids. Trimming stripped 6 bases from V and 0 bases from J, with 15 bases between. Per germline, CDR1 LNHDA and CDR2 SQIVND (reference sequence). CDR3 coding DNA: TGTGCCAGTAGGACACGACAGGCTAGCTCCTATAATTCACCCCTCCACTTT. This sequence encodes CASRTRQASSYNSPLHF.

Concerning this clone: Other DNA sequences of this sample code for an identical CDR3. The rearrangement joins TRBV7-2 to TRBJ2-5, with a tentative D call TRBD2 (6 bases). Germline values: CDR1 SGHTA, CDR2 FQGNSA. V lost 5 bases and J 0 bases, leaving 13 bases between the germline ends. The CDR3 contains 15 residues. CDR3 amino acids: CASSLGGLYQETQYF. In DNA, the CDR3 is TGTGCCAGCAGCCTTGGCGGACTATACCAAGAGACCCAGTACTTC.

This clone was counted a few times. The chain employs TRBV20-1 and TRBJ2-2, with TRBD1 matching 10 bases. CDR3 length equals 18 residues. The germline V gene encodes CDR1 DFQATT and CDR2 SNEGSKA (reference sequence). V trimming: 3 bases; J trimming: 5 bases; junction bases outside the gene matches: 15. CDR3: CSASPRQGALRSTGELFF. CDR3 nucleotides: TGCAGTGCTAGTCCCAGACAGGGGGCTTTAAGGAGTACCGGGGAGCTGTTTTTT.

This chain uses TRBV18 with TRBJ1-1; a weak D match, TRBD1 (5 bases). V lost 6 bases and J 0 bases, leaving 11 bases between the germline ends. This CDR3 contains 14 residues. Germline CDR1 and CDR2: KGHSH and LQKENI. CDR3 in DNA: TGTGCCAGCTCGCGGGGCCTCATGAACACTGAAGCTTTCTTT. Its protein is CASSRGLMNTEAFF. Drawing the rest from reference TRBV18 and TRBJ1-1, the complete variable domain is NAGVMQNPRHLVRRRGQEARLRCSPMKGHSHVYWYRQLPEEGLKFMVYLQKENIIDESGMPKERFSAEFPKEGPSILRIQQVVRGDSAAYFCASSRGLMNTEAFFGQGTRLTVV.

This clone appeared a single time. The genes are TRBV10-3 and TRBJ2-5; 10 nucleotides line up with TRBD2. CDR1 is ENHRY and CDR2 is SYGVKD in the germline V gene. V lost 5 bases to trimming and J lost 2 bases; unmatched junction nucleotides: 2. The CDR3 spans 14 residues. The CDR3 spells CAISYSGGQETQYF. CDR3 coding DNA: TGTGCCATCAGTTATAGCGGGGGGCAAGAGACCCAGTACTTC.

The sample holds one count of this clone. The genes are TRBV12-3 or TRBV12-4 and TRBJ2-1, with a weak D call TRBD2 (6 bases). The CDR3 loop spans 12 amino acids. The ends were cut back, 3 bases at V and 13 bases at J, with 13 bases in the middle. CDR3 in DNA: TGTGCCAGCAGTTTTGAGGGACTCCTCCAGTTCTTC. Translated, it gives CASSFEGLLQFF.

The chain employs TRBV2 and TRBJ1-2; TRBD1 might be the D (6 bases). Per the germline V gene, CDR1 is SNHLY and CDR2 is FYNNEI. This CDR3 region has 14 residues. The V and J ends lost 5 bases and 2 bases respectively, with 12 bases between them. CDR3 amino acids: CASSLGTTNYGYTF. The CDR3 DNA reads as TGTGCCAGCAGTTTAGGGACAACGAACTATGGCTACACCTTC.

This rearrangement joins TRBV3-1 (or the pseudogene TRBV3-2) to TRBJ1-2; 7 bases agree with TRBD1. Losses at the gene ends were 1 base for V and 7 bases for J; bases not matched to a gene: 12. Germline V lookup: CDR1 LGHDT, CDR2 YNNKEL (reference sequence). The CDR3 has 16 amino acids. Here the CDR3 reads CASSQVQSTGPGGYTF. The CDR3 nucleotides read TGTGCCAGCAGCCAAGTCCAATCGACAGGGCCCGGTGGCTACACCTTC.

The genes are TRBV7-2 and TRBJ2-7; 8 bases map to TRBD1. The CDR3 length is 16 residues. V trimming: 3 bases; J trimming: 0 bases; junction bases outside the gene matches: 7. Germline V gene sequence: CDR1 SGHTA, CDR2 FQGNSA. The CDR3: CASSLRWTGFSYEQYF. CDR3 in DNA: TGTGCCAGCAGCTTGAGGTGGACAGGGTTCTCCTACGAGCAGTACTTC.

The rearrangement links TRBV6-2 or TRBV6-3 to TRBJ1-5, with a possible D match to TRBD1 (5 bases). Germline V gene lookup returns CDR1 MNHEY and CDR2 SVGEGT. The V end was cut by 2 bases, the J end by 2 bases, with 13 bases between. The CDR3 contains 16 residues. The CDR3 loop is CASSYGGAPGNQPQHF. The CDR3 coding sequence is TGTGCCAGCAGTTACGGCGGGGCTCCGGGCAATCAGCCCCAGCATTTT.

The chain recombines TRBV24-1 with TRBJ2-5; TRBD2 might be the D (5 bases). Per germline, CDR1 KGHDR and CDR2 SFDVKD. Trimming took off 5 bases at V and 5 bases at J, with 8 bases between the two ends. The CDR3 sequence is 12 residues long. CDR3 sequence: CATSAGFETQYF. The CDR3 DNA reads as TGTGCCACCAGTGCGGGGTTCGAGACCCAGTACTTC.

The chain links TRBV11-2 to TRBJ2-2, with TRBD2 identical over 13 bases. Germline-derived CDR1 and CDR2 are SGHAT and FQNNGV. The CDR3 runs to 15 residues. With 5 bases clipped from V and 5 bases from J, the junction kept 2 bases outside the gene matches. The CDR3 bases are TGTGCCAGCAGCCGGGGACTAGCGGGGACCGGGGAGCTGTTTTTT. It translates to CASSRGLAGTGELFF.

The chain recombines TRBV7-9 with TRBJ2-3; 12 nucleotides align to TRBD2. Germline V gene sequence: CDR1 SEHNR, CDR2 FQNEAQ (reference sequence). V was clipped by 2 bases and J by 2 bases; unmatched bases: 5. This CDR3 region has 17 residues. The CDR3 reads CASSLPTSGGPTDTQYF. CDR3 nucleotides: TGTGCCAGCAGCTTACCGACTAGCGGGGGACCCACAGATACGCAGTATTTT.

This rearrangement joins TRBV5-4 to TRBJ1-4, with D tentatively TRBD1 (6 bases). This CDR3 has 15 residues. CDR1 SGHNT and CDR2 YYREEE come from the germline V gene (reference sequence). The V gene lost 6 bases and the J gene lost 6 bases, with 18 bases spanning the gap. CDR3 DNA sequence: TGTGCCAGCACCACGGGAGGGGGGTTCGATGAAAAACTGTTTTTT. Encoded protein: CASTTGGGFDEKLFF.

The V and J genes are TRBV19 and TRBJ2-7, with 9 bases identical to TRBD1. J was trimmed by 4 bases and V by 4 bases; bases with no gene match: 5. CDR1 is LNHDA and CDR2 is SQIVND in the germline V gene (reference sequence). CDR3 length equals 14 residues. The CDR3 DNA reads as TGTGCCAGTAGTACTACAGGGGGCGGTTACGAGCAGTACTTC. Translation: CASSTTGGGYEQYF. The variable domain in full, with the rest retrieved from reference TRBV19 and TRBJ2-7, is DGGITQSPKYLFRKEGQNVTLSCEQNLNHDAMYWYRQDPGQGLRLIYYSQIVNDFQKGDIAEGYSVSREKKESFPLTVTSAQKNPTAFYLCASSTTGGGYEQYFGPGTRLTVT.

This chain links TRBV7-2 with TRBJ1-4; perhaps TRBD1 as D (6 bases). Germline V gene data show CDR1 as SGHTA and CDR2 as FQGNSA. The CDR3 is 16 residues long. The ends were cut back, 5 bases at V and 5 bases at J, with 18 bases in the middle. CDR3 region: CASSRPTGTLNEKLFF. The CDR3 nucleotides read TGTGCCAGCAGCCGCCCTACCGGGACACTCAATGAAAAACTGTTTTTT.

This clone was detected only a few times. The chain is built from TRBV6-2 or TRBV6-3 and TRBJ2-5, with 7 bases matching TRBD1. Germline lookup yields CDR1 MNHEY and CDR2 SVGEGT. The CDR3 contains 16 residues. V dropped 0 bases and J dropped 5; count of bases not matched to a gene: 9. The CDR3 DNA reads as TGTGCCAGCAGTTACTCCGGAGAGGGGGCCGGGGAGACCCAGTACTTC. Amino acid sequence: CASSYSGEGAGETQYF.